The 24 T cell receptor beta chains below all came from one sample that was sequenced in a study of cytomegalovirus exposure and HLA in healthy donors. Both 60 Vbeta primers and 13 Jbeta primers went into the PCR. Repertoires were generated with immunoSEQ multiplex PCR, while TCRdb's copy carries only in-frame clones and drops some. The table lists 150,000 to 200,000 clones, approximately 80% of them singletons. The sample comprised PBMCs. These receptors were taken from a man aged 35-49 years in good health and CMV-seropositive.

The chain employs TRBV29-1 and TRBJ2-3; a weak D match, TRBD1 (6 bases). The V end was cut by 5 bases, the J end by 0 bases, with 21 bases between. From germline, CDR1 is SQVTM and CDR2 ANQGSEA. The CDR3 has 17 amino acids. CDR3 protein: CSVPDRPRAGSTDTQYF. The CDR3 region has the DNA TGCAGCGTTCCCGACAGGCCCCGGGCCGGGAGCACAGATACGCAGTATTTT.

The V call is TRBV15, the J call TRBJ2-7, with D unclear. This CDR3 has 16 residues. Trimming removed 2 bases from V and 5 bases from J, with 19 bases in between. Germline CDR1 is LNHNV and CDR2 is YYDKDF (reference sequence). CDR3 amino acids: CATSRPMLGSGDEQYF. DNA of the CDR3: TGTGCCACCAGCAGACCCATGTTGGGCAGTGGCGACGAGCAGTACTTC.

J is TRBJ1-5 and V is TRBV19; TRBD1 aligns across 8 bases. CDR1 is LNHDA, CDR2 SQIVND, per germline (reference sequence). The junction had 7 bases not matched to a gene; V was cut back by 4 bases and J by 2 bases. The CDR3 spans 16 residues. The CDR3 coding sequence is TGTGCCAGTAGTAGCCGGACAGGGAATCGCAATCAGCCCCAGCATTTT. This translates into CASSSRTGNRNQPQHF.

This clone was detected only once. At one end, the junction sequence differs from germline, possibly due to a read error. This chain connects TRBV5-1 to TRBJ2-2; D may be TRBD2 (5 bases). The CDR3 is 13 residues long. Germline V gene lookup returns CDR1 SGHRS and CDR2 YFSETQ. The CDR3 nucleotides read TGCGCCAGCAGCTTTAGGAGTCCCGGGGAACTGTTTTTT. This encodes CASSFRSPGELFF.

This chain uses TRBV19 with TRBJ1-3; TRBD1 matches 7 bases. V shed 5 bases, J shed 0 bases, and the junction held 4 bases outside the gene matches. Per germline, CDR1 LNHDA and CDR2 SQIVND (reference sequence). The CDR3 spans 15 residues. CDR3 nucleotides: TGTGCCAGTAGTTCCCGACAGGGCTCTGGAAACACCATATATTTT. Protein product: CASSSRQGSGNTIYF.

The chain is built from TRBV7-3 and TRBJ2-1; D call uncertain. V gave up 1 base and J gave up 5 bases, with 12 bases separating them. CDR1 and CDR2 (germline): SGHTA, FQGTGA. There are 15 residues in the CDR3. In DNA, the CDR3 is TGTGCCAGCAGCTTAAGGAGCTACGGTGACAATGAGCAGTTCTTC. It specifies CASSLRSYGDNEQFF.

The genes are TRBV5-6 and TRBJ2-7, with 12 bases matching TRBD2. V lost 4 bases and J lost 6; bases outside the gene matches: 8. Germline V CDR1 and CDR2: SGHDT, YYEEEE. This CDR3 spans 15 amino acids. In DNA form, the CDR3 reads TGTGCCAGCAGCCGCGGACTAGCGGGATCTCGCGAGCAGTACTTC. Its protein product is CASSRGLAGSREQYF. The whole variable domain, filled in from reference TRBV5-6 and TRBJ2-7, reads DAGVTQSPTHLIKTRGQQVTLRCSPKSGHDTVSWYQQALGQGPQFIFQYYEEEERQRGNFPDRFSGHQFPNYSSELNVNALLLGDSALYLCASSRGLAGSREQYFGPGTRLTVT.

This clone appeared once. The CDR3 DNA reads TGTGCCAGCAGCCAAGGAGGACTAGCGGGAGAGGACGGATTACGGAGGACAGATACGCAGTATTTT. Translated, it gives CASSQGGLAGEDGLRRTDTQYF. This chain links TRBV14 with TRBJ2-3, with TRBD2 identical over 13 bases. Germline CDR1 is SGHDN and CDR2 is FVKESK. V shed 1 base and J 3 bases; nucleotides not matched to a gene: 19. The CDR3 runs 22 residues.

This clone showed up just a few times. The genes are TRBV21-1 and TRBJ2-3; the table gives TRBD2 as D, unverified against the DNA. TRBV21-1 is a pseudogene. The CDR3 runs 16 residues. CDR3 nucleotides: TGTGCCAGCAGCAAAGGGGGGGACGGAAGCACAGATACGCAGTATTTT. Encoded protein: CASSKGGDGSTDTQYF.

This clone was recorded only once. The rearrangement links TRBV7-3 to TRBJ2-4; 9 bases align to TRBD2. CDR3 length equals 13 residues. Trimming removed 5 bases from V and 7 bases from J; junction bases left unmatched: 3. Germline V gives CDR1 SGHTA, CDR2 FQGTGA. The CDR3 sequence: CASSPTSGNIQYF. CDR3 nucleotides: TGTGCCAGCAGCCCAACTAGCGGGAACATTCAGTACTTC.

DNA for the CDR3: TGTGCCAGCAGCCAGGAAGAGGAGGGAAGGGAGACCCAGTACTTC. Translated, it gives CASSQEEEGRETQYF. The chain has TRBV4-2 and TRBJ2-5, with D possibly matching TRBD2 (6 bases). The V and J ends lost 3 bases and 5 bases respectively, with 16 bases between them. This CDR3 region has 15 residues. Germline V gives CDR1 LGHNA, CDR2 YNFKEQ.

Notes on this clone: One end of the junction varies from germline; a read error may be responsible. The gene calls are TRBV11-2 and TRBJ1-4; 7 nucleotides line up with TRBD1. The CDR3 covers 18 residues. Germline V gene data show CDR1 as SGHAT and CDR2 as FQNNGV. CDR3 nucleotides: TGTGCCAGCAGCTTAAACCCAGGGACAGTTCCGGCTAATGAAAAACTGCTTTTT. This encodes CASSLNPGTVPANEKLLF.

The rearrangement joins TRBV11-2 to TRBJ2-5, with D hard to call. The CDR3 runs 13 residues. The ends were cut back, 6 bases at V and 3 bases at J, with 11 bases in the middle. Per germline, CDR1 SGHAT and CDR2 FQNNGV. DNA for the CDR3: TGTGCCAGCAGTTTTAGCCCGAAAGAGACCCAGTACTTC. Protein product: CASSFSPKETQYF.

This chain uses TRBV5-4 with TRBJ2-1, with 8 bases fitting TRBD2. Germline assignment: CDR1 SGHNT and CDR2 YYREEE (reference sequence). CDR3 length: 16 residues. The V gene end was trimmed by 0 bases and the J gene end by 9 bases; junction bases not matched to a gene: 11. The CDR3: CASSLGQPGGQVEQFF. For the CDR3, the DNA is TGTGCCAGCAGCTTGGGCCAGCCGGGGGGGCAGGTTGAGCAGTTCTTC.

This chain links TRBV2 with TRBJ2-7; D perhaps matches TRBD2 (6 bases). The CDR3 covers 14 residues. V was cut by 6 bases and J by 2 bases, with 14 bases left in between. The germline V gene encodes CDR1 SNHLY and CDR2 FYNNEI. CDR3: CASRLGGGTYEQYF. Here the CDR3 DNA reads TGTGCCAGCAGGTTGGGCGGCGGGACCTACGAGCAGTACTTC. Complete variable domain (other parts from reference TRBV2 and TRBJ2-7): EPEVTQTPSHQVTQMGQEVILRCVPISNHLYFYWYRQILGQKVEFLVSFYNNEISEKSEIFDDQFSVERPDGSNFTLKIRSTKLEDSAMYFCASRLGGGTYEQYFGPGTRLTVT.

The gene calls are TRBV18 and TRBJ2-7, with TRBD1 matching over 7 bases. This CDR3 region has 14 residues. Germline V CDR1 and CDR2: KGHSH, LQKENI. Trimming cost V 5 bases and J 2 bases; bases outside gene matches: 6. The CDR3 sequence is CASSISQGAYEQYF. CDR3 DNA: TGTGCCAGCTCAATCTCCCAGGGGGCCTACGAGCAGTACTTC.

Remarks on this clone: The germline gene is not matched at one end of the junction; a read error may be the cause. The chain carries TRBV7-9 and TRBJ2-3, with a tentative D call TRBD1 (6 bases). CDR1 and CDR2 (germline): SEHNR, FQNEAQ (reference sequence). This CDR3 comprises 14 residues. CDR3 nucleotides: TGTTCCAGCAGCTCCAGGGGCGACACAGATACGCAGTATTTT. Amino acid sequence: CSSSSRGDTDTQYF.

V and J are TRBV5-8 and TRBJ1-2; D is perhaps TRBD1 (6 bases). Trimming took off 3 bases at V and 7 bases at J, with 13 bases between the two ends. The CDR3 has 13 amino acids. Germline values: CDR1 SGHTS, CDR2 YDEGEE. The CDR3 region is CASSSTWTAGYTF. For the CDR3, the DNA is TGTGCCAGCAGCTCAACCTGGACAGCTGGCTACACCTTC.

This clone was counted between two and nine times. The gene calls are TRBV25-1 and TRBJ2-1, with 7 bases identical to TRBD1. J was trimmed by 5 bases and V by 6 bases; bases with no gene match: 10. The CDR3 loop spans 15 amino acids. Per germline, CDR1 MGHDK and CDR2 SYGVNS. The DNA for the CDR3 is TGTGCCAGCAGAGAGACAGGGATTATCGACAATGAGCAGTTCTTC. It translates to CASRETGIIDNEQFF.

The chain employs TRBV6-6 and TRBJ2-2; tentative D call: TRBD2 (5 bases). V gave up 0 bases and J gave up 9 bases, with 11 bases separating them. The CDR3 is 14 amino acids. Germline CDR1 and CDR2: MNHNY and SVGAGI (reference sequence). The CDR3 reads CASSYSRFGRELFF. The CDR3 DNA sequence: TGTGCCAGCAGTTACTCGAGGTTCGGGAGGGAGCTGTTTTTT.

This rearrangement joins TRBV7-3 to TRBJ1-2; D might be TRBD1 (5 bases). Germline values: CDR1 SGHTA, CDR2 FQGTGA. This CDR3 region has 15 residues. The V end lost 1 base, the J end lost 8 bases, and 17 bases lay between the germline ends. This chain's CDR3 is CASSLNAGGGGGYTF. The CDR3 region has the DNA TGTGCCAGCAGCTTAAACGCGGGGGGAGGAGGAGGCTACACCTTC.

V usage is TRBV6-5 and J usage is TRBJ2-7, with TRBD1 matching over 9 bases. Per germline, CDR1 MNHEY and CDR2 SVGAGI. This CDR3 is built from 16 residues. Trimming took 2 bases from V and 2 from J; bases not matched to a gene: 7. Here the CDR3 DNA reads TGTGCCAGCAGTTACCGGGGGACAGGGACCCCCTACGAGCAGTACTTC. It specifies CASSYRGTGTPYEQYF.

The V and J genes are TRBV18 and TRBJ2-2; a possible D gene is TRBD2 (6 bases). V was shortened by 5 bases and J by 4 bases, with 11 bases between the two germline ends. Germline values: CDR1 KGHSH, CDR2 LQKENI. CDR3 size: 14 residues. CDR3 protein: CASSNDGGTGELFF. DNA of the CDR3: TGTGCCAGCTCAAACGACGGGGGCACCGGGGAGCTGTTTTTT.

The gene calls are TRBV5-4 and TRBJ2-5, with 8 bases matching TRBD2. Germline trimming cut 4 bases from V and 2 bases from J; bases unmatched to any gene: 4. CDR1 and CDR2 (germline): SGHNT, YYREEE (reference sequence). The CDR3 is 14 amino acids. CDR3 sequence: CASSRGGAQETQYF. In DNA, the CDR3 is TGTGCCAGCAGCCGGGGGGGAGCACAAGAGACCCAGTACTTC.